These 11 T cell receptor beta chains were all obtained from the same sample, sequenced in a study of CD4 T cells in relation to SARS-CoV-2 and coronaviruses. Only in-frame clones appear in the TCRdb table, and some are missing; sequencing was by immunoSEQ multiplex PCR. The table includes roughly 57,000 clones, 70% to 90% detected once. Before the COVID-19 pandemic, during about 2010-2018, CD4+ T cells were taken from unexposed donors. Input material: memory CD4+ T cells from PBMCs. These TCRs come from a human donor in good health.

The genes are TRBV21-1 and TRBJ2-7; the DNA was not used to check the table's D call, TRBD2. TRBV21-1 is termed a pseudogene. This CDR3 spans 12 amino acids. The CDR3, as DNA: TGTGCCAGCAGCAAAGTCGAGGGCGAGCAGTACTTC. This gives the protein CASSKVEGEQYF.

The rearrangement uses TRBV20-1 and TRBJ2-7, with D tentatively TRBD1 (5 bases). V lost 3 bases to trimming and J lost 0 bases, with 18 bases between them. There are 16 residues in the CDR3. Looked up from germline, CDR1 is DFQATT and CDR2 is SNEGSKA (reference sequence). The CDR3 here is CSASEHKGRRSYEQYF. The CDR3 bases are TGCAGTGCTAGTGAGCATAAGGGGCGCCGCTCCTACGAGCAGTACTTC.

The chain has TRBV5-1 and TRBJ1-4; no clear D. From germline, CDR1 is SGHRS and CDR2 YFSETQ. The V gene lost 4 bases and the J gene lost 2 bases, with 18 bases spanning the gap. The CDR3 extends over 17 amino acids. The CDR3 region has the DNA TGCGCCAGCAGCCAGAGGGCTCTGGGTAGCACTAATGAAAAACTGTTTTTT. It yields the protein CASSQRALGSTNEKLFF.

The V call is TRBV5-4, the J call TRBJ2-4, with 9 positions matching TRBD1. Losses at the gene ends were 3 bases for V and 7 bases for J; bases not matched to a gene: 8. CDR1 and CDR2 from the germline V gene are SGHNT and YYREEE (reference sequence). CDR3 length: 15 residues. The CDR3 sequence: CASSSPGTGRNIQYF. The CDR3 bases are TGTGCCAGCAGCTCCCCCGGGACAGGGAGGAACATTCAGTACTTC. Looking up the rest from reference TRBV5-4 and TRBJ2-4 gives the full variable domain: ETGVTQSPTHLIKTRGQQVTLRCSSQSGHNTVSWYQQALGQGPQFIFQYYREEENGRGNFPPRFSGLQFPNYSSELNVNALELDDSALYLCASSSPGTGRNIQYFGAGTRLSVL.

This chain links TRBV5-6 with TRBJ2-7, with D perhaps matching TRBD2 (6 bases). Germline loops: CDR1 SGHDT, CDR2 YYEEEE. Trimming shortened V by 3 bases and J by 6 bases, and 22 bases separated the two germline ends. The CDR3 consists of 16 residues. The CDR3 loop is CASSSPGAALRIEQYF. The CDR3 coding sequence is TGTGCCAGCAGCTCCCCGGGAGCGGCCCTTCGAATCGAGCAGTACTTC.

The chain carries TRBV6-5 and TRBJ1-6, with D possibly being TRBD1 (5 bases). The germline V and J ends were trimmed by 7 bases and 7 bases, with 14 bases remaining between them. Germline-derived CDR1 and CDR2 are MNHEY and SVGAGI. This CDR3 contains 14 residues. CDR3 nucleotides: TGTGCCAGCAAGGGTGACAGCTTAAATTCACCCCTCCACTTT. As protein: CASKGDSLNSPLHF.

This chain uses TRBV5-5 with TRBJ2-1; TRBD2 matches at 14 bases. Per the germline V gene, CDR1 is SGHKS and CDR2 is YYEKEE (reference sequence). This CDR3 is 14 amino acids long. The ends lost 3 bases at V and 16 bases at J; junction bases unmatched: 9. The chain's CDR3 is CASSSPGLAGAHFF. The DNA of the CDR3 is TGTGCCAGCAGCTCCCCGGGACTAGCGGGAGCCCATTTCTTC.

Here the CDR3 DNA reads TGTGCCAGCAGGCGGGGGGAGGGTTACAATGAGCAGTTCTTC. Translation: CASRRGEGYNEQFF. This chain uses TRBV5-4 with TRBJ2-1; 8 nucleotides match TRBD2. Germline V gene data show CDR1 as SGHNT and CDR2 as YYREEE (reference sequence). The V segment lost 5 bases and the J segment 4 bases; nucleotides outside the gene matches: 5. CDR3 size: 14 residues. Filled out from reference TRBV5-4 and TRBJ2-1, the complete variable domain reads ETGVTQSPTHLIKTRGQQVTLRCSSQSGHNTVSWYQQALGQGPQFIFQYYREEENGRGNFPPRFSGLQFPNYSSELNVNALELDDSALYLCASRRGEGYNEQFFGPGTRLTVL.

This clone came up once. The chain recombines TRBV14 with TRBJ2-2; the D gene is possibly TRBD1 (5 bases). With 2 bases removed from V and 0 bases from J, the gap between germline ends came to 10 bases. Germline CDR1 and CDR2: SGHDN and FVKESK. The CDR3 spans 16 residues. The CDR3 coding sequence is TGTGCCAGCAGCCAACAGACAGCCTCGAACACCGGGGAGCTGTTTTTT. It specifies CASSQQTASNTGELFF.

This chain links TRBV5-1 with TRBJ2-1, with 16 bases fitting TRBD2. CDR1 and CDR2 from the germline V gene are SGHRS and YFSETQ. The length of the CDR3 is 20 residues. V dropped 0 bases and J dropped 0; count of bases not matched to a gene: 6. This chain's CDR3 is CASSLVGTSGRASSYNEQFF. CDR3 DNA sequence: TGCGCCAGCAGCTTGGTCGGGACTAGCGGGAGGGCCTCCTCCTACAATGAGCAGTTCTTC.

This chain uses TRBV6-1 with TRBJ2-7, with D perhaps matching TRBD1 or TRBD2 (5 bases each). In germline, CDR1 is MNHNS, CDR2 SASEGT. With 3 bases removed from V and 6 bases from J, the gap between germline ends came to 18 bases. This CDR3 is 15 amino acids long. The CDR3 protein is CASSETGAGLGEQYF. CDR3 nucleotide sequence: TGTGCCAGCAGTGAGACCGGGGCCGGTTTGGGCGAGCAGTACTTC.